These 24 T cell receptor beta chains originate from one sample sequenced in a study of metastatic and nonmetastatic thyroid tumors. Using MiXCR, TCRdb reanalyzed the PCR reads. The profile shows under 15,000 clones, roughly 12% of them singletons. Thyroid surgery had not been preceded by any treatment in any patient. The material sequenced was blood. The receptors come from a female donor with papillary thyroid cancer or a benign thyroid nodule (not recorded which). Some clones in this sample may be carry-over from other donors' samples.

This clone was observed a single time. At one boundary the junction diverges from the germline segment, which might be a read error. V and J are TRBV2 and TRBJ1-5, with 7 nucleotides matching TRBD1. Germline CDR1 and CDR2: SNHLY and FYNNEI. The CDR3 loop spans 14 amino acids. DNA of the CDR3: TGTGCCAGCAGTTACCGGGACAGATATAAGCCCGAGCATTTT. Its protein product is CASSYRDRYKPEHF.

A remark on this clone: This same CDR3 is encoded by further DNA sequences in the sample. This chain joins TRBV10-3 and TRBJ1-1, with 7 nucleotides matching TRBD1. The V gene end was trimmed by 6 bases and the J gene end by 8 bases; junction bases not matched to a gene: 15. Germline lookup yields CDR1 ENHRY and CDR2 SYGVKD. The CDR3 runs to 15 residues. The CDR3 region is CAIRRQGSEATEAFF. For the CDR3, the DNA is TGTGCCATCAGGCGACAGGGTTCTGAGGCGACAGAAGCTTTCTTT.

The V and J genes are TRBV6-1 and TRBJ2-3; 13 nucleotides align to TRBD2. After removal of 6 bases from V and 4 bases from J, the junction contained 7 bases not matched to a gene. CDR3 length: 16 residues. From germline, CDR1 is MNHNS and CDR2 SASEGT. The CDR3 DNA sequence: TGTGCCAGCAGCGGGACTAGCGGGACGGGGTCAGATACGCAGTATTTT. As protein: CASSGTSGTGSDTQYF.

J is TRBJ2-2 and V is TRBV11-3; D uncertain. Germline CDR1 is SGHNT and CDR2 is YENEEA. This CDR3 is built from 12 residues. V lost 3 bases and J 3 bases, leaving 2 bases between the germline ends. The CDR3 sequence is CASSFDTGELFF. CDR3 nucleotides: TGTGCCAGCAGCTTCGACACCGGGGAGCTGTTTTTT.

There are many counts of this clone. The J gene is TRBJ2-1, the V gene TRBV9; TRBD2 matches at 13 bases. CDR1 SGDLS and CDR2 YYNGEE come from the germline V gene. The J segment lost 7 bases and the V segment lost 4 bases, leaving 8 bases of the junction unmatched. This CDR3 region has 16 residues. In DNA, the CDR3 is TGTGCCAGCAGCAGAGGACTAGCGGGAGTCTTTAATGAGCAGTTCTTC. Its protein is CASSRGLAGVFNEQFF.

This clone was recorded many times. The V gene is TRBV24-1, the J gene TRBJ1-5; D is possibly TRBD1 (6 bases). Germline CDR1 KGHDR, CDR2 SFDVKD. The V end lost 9 bases, the J end lost 3 bases, and 14 bases lay between the germline ends. CDR3 size: 14 residues. CDR3 sequence (DNA): TGTGCCACCTCCCACCGGGACAACAATCAGCCCCAGCATTTT. It translates to CATSHRDNNQPQHF.

This clone showed up many times. The rearrangement joins TRBV18 to TRBJ2-3, with TRBD2 identical over 7 bases. The V gene's germline CDR1 is KGHSH and CDR2 LQKENI. V trimming: 6 bases; J trimming: 1 base; junction bases outside the gene matches: 10. This CDR3 spans 16 amino acids. CDR3 nucleotides: TGTGCCAGCTCCTACGGACTAGGTTCGGGCACAGATACGCAGTATTTT. Residues: CASSYGLGSGTDTQYF.

At least ten counts were recorded for this clone. The V and J genes are TRBV30 and TRBJ2-7, with D perhaps matching TRBD1 (6 bases). The V and J ends lost 0 bases and 5 bases respectively, with 11 bases between them. Germline CDR1 is GTSNPN and CDR2 is SVGIG (reference sequence). This CDR3 has 13 amino acids. Written as DNA, the CDR3 is TGTGCCTGGAGTGTGGGGGCATCGGACGAGCAGTACTTC. Its protein product is CAWSVGASDEQYF.

This clone has ten or more counts. This chain connects TRBV2 to TRBJ1-3, with no clear D. CDR1 and CDR2 from the germline V gene are SNHLY and FYNNEI. This CDR3 comprises 14 residues. The V gene lost 4 bases and the J gene lost 3 bases, with 10 bases spanning the gap. The CDR3 DNA is TGTGCCAGCAGTGTAGAGCATCTTGGAAACACCATATATTTT. It yields the protein CASSVEHLGNTIYF.

This clone was seen at least ten times. This sequence joins TRBV7-3 and TRBJ2-2; tentative D call: TRBD2 (5 bases). CDR3 length: 16 residues. V was clipped by 4 bases and J by 6 bases, with 18 bases between them. Germline CDR1 is SGHTA and CDR2 is FQGTGA. The DNA of the CDR3 is TGTGCCAGCAGCTCCGGGGATTTTCTAGGGTCCGGGGAGCTGTTTTTT. Protein sequence: CASSSGDFLGSGELFF.

This clone came up many times. The chain links TRBV7-3 to TRBJ2-5; 8 bases line up with TRBD2. Trimming cost V 4 bases and J 4 bases; bases outside gene matches: 8. The CDR3 spans 15 residues. Germline CDR1 is SGHTA and CDR2 is FQGTGA. For the CDR3, the DNA is TGTGCCAGCAGCTCGACGGGGGGGGGCGGAGAGACCCAGTACTTC. It yields the protein CASSSTGGGGETQYF.

This clone was seen repeatedly, ten times or more. A read error may be the cause here, since a much bigger clone is one base away. No conserved phenylalanine or tryptophan is present at the end of the CDR3, so a read error is the likely explanation. The CDR3 DNA sequence: TGCAGTGCTGCGGGGGGCAATCAGCCCCAGCATTAT. Translating it yields CSAAGGNQPQHY. The rearrangement uses TRBV20-1 and TRBJ1-5; TRBD1 is a possible D gene (5 bases). CDR1 is DFQATT, CDR2 SNEGSKA, per germline (reference sequence). This CDR3 is built from 12 residues. V lost 5 bases, J lost 2 bases, and 7 bases lay in between.

There are many counts of this clone. V usage is TRBV5-1 and J usage is TRBJ1-1; no definite D call. Per the germline V gene, CDR1 is SGHRS and CDR2 is YFSETQ. V was pared by 4 bases and J by 1 base, with 20 bases between. The CDR3 has 17 amino acids. CDR3 loop: CASSQRSLPEGNTEAFF. In DNA form, the CDR3 reads TGCGCCAGCAGCCAAAGATCCCTCCCTGAGGGGAACACTGAAGCTTTCTTT.

This clone showed up many times. The CDR3 reads CASSQSGLSGDTQYF. The CDR3 DNA sequence: TGTGCCAGCAGCCAGTCGGGATTATCTGGAGATACGCAGTATTTT. The chain carries TRBV11-3 and TRBJ2-3; a weak D match, TRBD2 (5 bases). Trimming took off 5 bases at V and 5 bases at J, with 17 bases between the two ends. This CDR3 is 15 amino acids long. The V gene's germline CDR1 is SGHNT and CDR2 YENEEA.

This clone is medium-sized (0.01 to 0.1%) in the sample. The V gene is TRBV6-1, the J gene TRBJ2-3; weak D call: TRBD1 (7 bases). The ends were cut back, 2 bases at V and 2 bases at J, with 11 bases in the middle. The germline gives CDR1 MNHNS, CDR2 SASEGT. The CDR3 extends over 15 amino acids. The CDR3 DNA reads as TGTGCCAGCAGTGAATCAGGGGGGTACACAGATACGCAGTATTTT. Amino acids: CASSESGGYTDTQYF.

This clone was detected ten times or more. Being one base from a much bigger clone, this may be a read error. The chain is built from TRBV20-1 and TRBJ1-6, with D unresolved. The V gene lost 3 bases and the J gene lost 9 bases, with 15 bases spanning the gap. The CDR3 extends over 14 amino acids. Germline lookup yields CDR1 DFQATT and CDR2 SNEGSKA (reference sequence). The CDR3 DNA is TGCAGTGCTAGTTATCGGGGTCAGTCTTCACCCCTCCACTTT. This sequence encodes CSASYRGQSSPLHF.

By its share, this clone is medium-sized. The V call is TRBV6-1, the J call TRBJ2-7, with D possibly matching TRBD2 (5 bases). The V end was cut by 1 base, the J end by 0 bases, with 10 bases between. Germline-derived CDR1 and CDR2 are MNHNS and SASEGT. The CDR3 contains 15 residues. The CDR3 loop is CASSEGSGSSYEQYF. The CDR3 DNA follows: TGTGCCAGCAGTGAAGGGAGCGGAAGCTCCTACGAGCAGTACTTC.

As DNA, the CDR3 is TGTGCCAGCAGCTTGGCCTACCCACCCTACGAGCAGTACTTC. Its translation: CASSLAYPPYEQYF. The V call is TRBV5-4, the J call TRBJ2-7; no firm D call. The V and J ends lost 0 bases and 2 bases respectively, with 9 bases between them. The CDR3 consists of 14 residues. Germline assignment: CDR1 SGHNT and CDR2 YYREEE (reference sequence).

This clone was recorded many times. The rearrangement uses TRBV29-1 and TRBJ2-3; 7 positions agree with TRBD2. The germline V gene encodes CDR1 SQVTM and CDR2 ANQGSEA. V gave up 6 bases and J gave up 4 bases; unmatched junction bases: 10. The length of the CDR3 is 14 residues. The DNA for the CDR3 is TGCAGCGTCGTAAGCGGGAACCTCGCAGATACGCAGTATTTT. It is translated as CSVVSGNLADTQYF.

This clone was seen at least ten times. The chain is built from TRBV19 and TRBJ1-3; 10 positions agree with TRBD1. V shed 6 bases and J 1 base; nucleotides not matched to a gene: 6. CDR3 length: 16 amino acids. CDR1 is LNHDA and CDR2 is SQIVND in the germline V gene (reference sequence). The CDR3 region is CASRNPGQGSGNTIYF. The CDR3, as DNA: TGTGCCAGTAGGAATCCGGGACAGGGGTCTGGAAACACCATATATTTT.

This clone was seen repeatedly, ten times or more. The rearrangement uses TRBV5-6 and TRBJ2-7; 7 bases match TRBD1. V dropped 1 base and J dropped 4; count of bases not matched to a gene: 5. CDR1 is SGHDT and CDR2 is YYEEEE in the germline V gene. There are 14 residues in the CDR3. This CDR3 is CASSLTGAEYEQYF. The CDR3 DNA reads as TGTGCCAGCAGCTTGACAGGGGCGGAATACGAGCAGTACTTC. The complete variable domain, with remaining parts taken from reference TRBV5-6 and TRBJ2-7, reads DAGVTQSPTHLIKTRGQQVTLRCSPKSGHDTVSWYQQALGQGPQFIFQYYEEEERQRGNFPDRFSGHQFPNYSSELNVNALLLGDSALYLCASSLTGAEYEQYFGPGTRLTVT.

This clone occurred many times. V and J are TRBV7-2 and TRBJ2-1; 7 nucleotides match TRBD2. CDR3 size: 16 residues. Germline loops: CDR1 SGHTA, CDR2 FQGNSA. V shed 1 base and J 3 bases; nucleotides not matched to a gene: 6. The CDR3 DNA follows: TGTGCCAGCAGCTTAGTGGCTAGCGGTATCTACAATGAGCAGTTCTTC. Amino acids: CASSLVASGIYNEQFF. The whole variable domain, remainder taken from reference TRBV7-2 and TRBJ2-1, is GAGVSQSPSNKVTEKGKDVELRCDPISGHTALYWYRQSLGQGLEFLIYFQGNSAPDKSGLPSDRFSAERTGGSVSTLTIQRTQQEDSAVYLCASSLVASGIYNEQFFGPGTRLTVL.

This clone was recorded at least ten times. CDR3 bases: TGTGCCAGCTCACCCGACAGAAATCAGCCCCAGCATTTT. Protein product: CASSPDRNQPQHF. The chain combines TRBV18 with TRBJ1-5, with D perhaps TRBD1 (5 bases). The V end lost 3 bases, the J end lost 4 bases, and 7 bases lay between the germline ends. Germline V gene data show CDR1 as KGHSH and CDR2 as LQKENI. The CDR3 runs to 13 residues.

This clone is judged medium-sized. This chain uses TRBV24-1 with TRBJ1-2, with D possibly TRBD1 on 6 matching bases. V lost 4 bases and J 1 base, leaving 15 bases between the germline ends. The CDR3 covers 16 residues. The germline V gene has CDR1 KGHDR and CDR2 SFDVKD. CDR3 nucleotides: TGTGCCACCAGTGACGCTGGACAGAAGAGTAACTATGGCTACACCTTC. This gives the protein CATSDAGQKSNYGYTF.